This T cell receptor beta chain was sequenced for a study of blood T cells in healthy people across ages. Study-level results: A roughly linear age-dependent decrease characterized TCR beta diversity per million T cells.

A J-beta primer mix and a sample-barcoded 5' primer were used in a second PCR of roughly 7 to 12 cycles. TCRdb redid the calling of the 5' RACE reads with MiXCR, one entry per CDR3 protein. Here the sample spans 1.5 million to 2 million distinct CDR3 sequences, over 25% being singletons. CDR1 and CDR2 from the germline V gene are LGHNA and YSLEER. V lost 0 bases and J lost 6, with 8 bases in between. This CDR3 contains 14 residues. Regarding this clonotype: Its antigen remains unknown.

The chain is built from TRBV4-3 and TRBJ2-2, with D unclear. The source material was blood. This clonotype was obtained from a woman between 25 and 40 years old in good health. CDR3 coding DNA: TGCGCCAGCAGCCAAGAAGGCATCGCCGGGGAGCTGTTTTTT. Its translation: CASSQEGIAGELFF.